A single T cell receptor beta chain is shown here with its context. Its antigen is undetermined. These data come from a study of a mutant IDH1 vaccine in newly diagnosed glioma. Time point denoted: week 5, during vaccination. Doses comprised 300 ug of mutant IDH1 20-mer peptide each, plus topical imiquimod. Generated by immunoSEQ multiplex PCR, the TCRdb table keeps only in-frame clones and is missing some. The sample contains 30,000 to 40,000 clones, about 80% of which appear only once. The sequence was obtained from a young man with glioma. The sample in question was PBMCs, obtained from a glioma patient whose treatment included an IDH1 peptide vaccine.

The CDR3 sequence is CASSQDPNTEAFF. The CDR3, as DNA: TGCGCCAGCAGCCAAGACCCGAACACTGAAGCTTTCTTT. The rearrangement links TRBV4-1 to TRBJ1-1; D unresolved. Germline assignment: CDR1 MGHRA and CDR2 YSYEKL. The V end lost 0 bases, the J end lost 1 base, and 3 bases lay between the germline ends. The CDR3 has 13 amino acids.